These 9 T cell receptor beta chains were all obtained from the same sample, sequenced in a study of Graves' ophthalmopathy and Graves' hyperthyroidism. Transcripts of RNA were the source for amplifying TCR beta CDR3 regions. The workflow started with a first-round RT-PCR run with HTBI primers and then moved on to a second-round multiplex PCR. TCRdb re-called the multiplex PCR reads through MiXCR, storing one row per CDR3 protein. The sample has 560,000 or so distinct CDR3 sequences; about two fifths are singletons. Sequences were obtained from peripheral blood or thyroid tissue (not recorded which). The receptors were gathered from an adult man with Graves' hyperthyroidism.

The sample holds a few counts of this clonotype. The rearrangement joins TRBV7-2 to TRBJ2-7; possibly TRBD1 for D (5 bases). The J call may be mistaken, given a closer DNA end match to TRBJ2-1. The CDR3 runs 13 residues. Germline lookup yields CDR1 SGHTA and CDR2 FQGNSA. The CDR3 here is CASSLGQINEQFF. CDR3 bases: TGTGCCAGCAGCTTAGGACAGATCAATGAGCAGTTCTTC.

This clonotype has ten or more counts. The chain recombines TRBV4-1 with TRBJ2-5; TRBD1 aligns across 10 bases. V lost 1 base, J lost 5 bases, and 10 bases stayed unmatched. The CDR3 spans 17 residues. Germline V gives CDR1 MGHRA, CDR2 YSYEKL. The CDR3 DNA follows: TGCGCCAGCAGCCAAGGCATTCGGGACAGGGGTGGGGAGACCCAGTACTTC. Amino acid sequence: CASSQGIRDRGGETQYF.

The V and J genes are TRBV14 and TRBJ2-5; D is uncertain. V lost 2 bases to trimming and J lost 5 bases, with 6 bases between them. The CDR3 runs 12 residues. CDR1 is SGHDN and CDR2 is FVKESK in the germline V gene. Here the CDR3 reads CASSQSMETQYF. The CDR3 bases are TGTGCCAGCAGCCAAAGCATGGAGACCCAGTACTTC.

At least ten counts were recorded for this clonotype. The J gene is TRBJ1-4, the V gene TRBV9; no definite D call. Germline assignment: CDR1 SGDLS and CDR2 YYNGEE. Trimming shortened V by 0 bases and J by 4 bases, and 7 bases separated the two germline ends. CDR3 length: 14 residues. Written as DNA, the CDR3 is TGTGCCAGCAGCGTAGGGTGGGGTAATGAAAAACTGTTTTTT. Amino acid sequence: CASSVGWGNEKLFF.

This clonotype was seen many times. The rearrangement uses TRBV6-5 and TRBJ2-2; the D is unclear. The germline V gene has CDR1 MNHEY and CDR2 SVGAGI. The CDR3 spans 13 residues. V shed 6 bases and J shed 7 bases, with 12 bases lying between them. The chain's CDR3 is CASREIGFGELFF. The CDR3 DNA reads as TGTGCCAGCAGGGAAATTGGGTTCGGGGAGCTGTTTTTT.

This clonotype appeared a few times. The J gene is TRBJ2-7, the V gene TRBV4-2; TRBD1 agrees at 10 bases. The CDR3 covers 15 residues. Germline lookup yields CDR1 LGHNA and CDR2 YNFKEQ. The J segment lost 5 bases and the V segment lost 1 base, leaving 5 bases of the junction unmatched. The CDR3 spells CASSQVGTGVDEQYF. In DNA form, the CDR3 reads TGTGCCAGCAGCCAAGTCGGGACAGGGGTCGACGAGCAGTACTTC.

This clonotype was counted many times. The chain couples TRBV6-1 to TRBJ1-1; D gene uncertain. This CDR3 is built from 14 residues. Germline V gene lookup returns CDR1 MNHNS and CDR2 SASEGT. V shed 2 bases and J shed 3 bases, with 10 bases lying between them. CDR3 in DNA: TGTGCCAGCAGTGAAACCCTGGGAGACACTGAAGCTTTCTTT. Protein sequence: CASSETLGDTEAFF.

This clonotype was recorded many times. This sequence joins TRBV20-1 and TRBJ2-7, with a weak D call TRBD1 (6 bases). Germline V gene lookup returns CDR1 DFQATT and CDR2 SNEGSKA (reference sequence). CDR3 length equals 17 residues. V was cut by 2 bases and J by 2 bases, with 22 bases left in between. Written as DNA, the CDR3 is TGCAGTGCTAGACCCCTCAGGTCGGGGACAACCACCTACGAGCAGTACTTC. It translates to CSARPLRSGTTTYEQYF.

A word on this clonotype: A read error may be the cause here, since a much bigger clone is one base away. The chain uses TRBV7-9 and TRBJ2-7; 7 bases fit TRBD2. CDR3 length equals 16 residues. The germline gives CDR1 SEHNR, CDR2 FQNEAQ (reference sequence). For the CDR3, the DNA is TGTGCCAGCAGCTTAAGGTGGGAGGGCCAATCCCCCGAGCAGTGCTTC. Residues: CASSLRWEGQSPEQCF.